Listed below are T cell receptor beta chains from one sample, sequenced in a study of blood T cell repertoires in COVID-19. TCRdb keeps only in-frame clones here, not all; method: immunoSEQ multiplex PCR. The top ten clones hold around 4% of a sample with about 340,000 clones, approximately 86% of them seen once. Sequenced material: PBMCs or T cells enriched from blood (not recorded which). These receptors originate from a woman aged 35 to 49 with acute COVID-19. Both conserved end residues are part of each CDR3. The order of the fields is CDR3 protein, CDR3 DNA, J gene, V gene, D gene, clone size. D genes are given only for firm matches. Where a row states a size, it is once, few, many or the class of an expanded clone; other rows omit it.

CASGQRTPDTQYF | TGTGCCAGCGGCCAGCGAACCCCAGATACGCAGTATTTT | TRBJ2-3 | TRBV28 | . | .
CAISEGPGETQYF | TGTGCCATCAGTGAGGGCCCAGGGGAGACCCAGTACTTC | TRBJ2-5 | TRBV10-3 | . | .
CASSLNSGLTSPLHF | TGTGCCAGCAGCTTAAATTCAGGGTTGACTTCACCCCTCCACTTT | TRBJ1-6 | TRBV13 | . | .
CATALGGPGTQYF | TGTGCCACCGCCCTCGGGGGGCCAGGGACCCAGTACTTC | TRBJ2-5 | TRBV10-3 | . | .
CASSDDRVSETQYF | TGTGCCAGCAGCGACGACAGGGTCTCGGAGACCCAGTACTTC | TRBJ2-5 | TRBV11-3 | TRBD1 | .
CASSLNEAYEQYF | TGCGCCAGCAGCTTGAACGAGGCCTACGAGCAGTACTTC | TRBJ2-7 | TRBV5-1 | . | few
CASIGQGASGYTF | TGCGCCAGCATAGGACAGGGGGCGTCTGGCTACACCTTC | TRBJ1-2 | TRBV5-1 | TRBD1 | .
CSASLRGNYGYTF | TGCAGTGCTAGTCTCCGGGGAAACTATGGCTACACCTTC | TRBJ1-2 | TRBV20-1 | . | once
CASSRGQGEGLNGYTF | TGTGCCAGCAGCCGGGGACAGGGGGAAGGATTGAATGGCTACACCTTC | TRBJ1-2 | TRBV4-2 | TRBD1 | few
CASSLGQGHSPLHF | TGCGCCAGCAGCCTAGGACAGGGGCATTCACCCCTCCACTTT | TRBJ1-6 | TRBV5-1 | TRBD1 | .
CASMDFTEAFF | TGTGCCAGCATGGACTTCACTGAAGCTTTCTTT | TRBJ1-1 | TRBV6-5 | . | few
CASSLVASPNTGELFF | TGCGCCAGCAGCTTGGTGGCTAGCCCGAACACCGGGGAGCTGTTTTTT | TRBJ2-2 | TRBV5-1 | . | .
CASSVGSGSSYNEQFF | TGTGCCAGCAGCGTAGGGAGCGGGAGCTCCTACAATGAGCAGTTCTTC | TRBJ2-1 | TRBV9 | TRBD2 | .
CASSVGVAGVSDTQYF | TGTGCCAGCAGCGTAGGTGTAGCGGGAGTTTCAGATACGCAGTATTTT | TRBJ2-3 | TRBV9 | TRBD2 | .
CASSLGSGADYGYTF | TGCGCCAGCAGCTTGGGTTCAGGGGCGGACTATGGCTACACCTTC | TRBJ1-2 | TRBV5-1 | . | .
CASSGTGNQPQHF | TGTGCCAGCAGTGGGACAGGAAATCAGCCCCAGCATTTT | TRBJ1-5 | TRBV6-2/TRBV6-3 | TRBD1 | .
CASSQGLAGGQYNEQFF | TGTGCCAGCAGCCAAGGACTAGCGGGAGGGCAGTACAATGAGCAGTTCTTC | TRBJ2-1 | TRBV4-2 | TRBD2 | .
CASSIEGTSYNEQFF | TGTGCCAGTAGTATTGAAGGGACTTCCTACAATGAGCAGTTCTTC | TRBJ2-1 | TRBV19 | . | few